This TCR beta chain is drawn from a study of metastatic and nonmetastatic thyroid tumors. Study overall: Malignant and benign thyroid patients had repertoires compared in peripheral blood and tumor or nodule tissue. Whole-study findings and limits: Significantly higher TCR beta diversity was reportedly seen in malignant thyroid tumors than benign nodules, in blood and tumor.

Original analysis: The authors used CDR3 differences across clinicopathological groups to build a distant-metastasis classifier for papillary thyroid cancer. TCRdb re-called the PCR reads with MiXCR. The V and J calls here are based on TCRdb, not the publication. The sample lists about 8,400 clones, approximately 31% occurring once. Per the germline V gene, CDR1 is MDHEN and CDR2 is SYDVKM. This CDR3 spans 16 amino acids. The J segment lost 5 bases and the V segment lost 6 bases, leaving 9 bases of the junction unmatched. Worth noting for this clone: The antigen remains unidentified.

There were no patients who had received any treatment before thyroid surgery. The V gene is TRBV28, the J gene TRBJ2-3, with TRBD2 matching over 12 bases. The TCR was taken from a female donor with papillary thyroid cancer or a benign thyroid nodule (not recorded which). Some clones in this sample may be carry-over from other donors' samples. The sample comprised tumor tissue. The CDR3 spells CASSSPASGRGDTQYF. Written as DNA, the CDR3 is TGTGCCAGCAGCTCCCCGGCTAGCGGGAGGGGAGATACGCAGTATTTT.